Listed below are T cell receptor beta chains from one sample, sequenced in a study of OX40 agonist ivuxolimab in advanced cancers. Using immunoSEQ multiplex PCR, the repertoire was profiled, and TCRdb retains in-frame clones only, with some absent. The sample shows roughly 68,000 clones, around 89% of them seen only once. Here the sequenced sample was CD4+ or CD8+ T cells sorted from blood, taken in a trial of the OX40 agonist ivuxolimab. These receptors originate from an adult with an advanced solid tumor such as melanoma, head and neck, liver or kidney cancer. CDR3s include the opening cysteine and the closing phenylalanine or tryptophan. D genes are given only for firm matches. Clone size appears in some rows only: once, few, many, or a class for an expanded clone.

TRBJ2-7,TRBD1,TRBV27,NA,TGTGCCAGCAATTCACGGGACAGGGCCCACGAGCAGTACTTC,CASNSRDRAHEQYF
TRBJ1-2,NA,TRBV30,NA,TGTGCCTGGAGTTACGGGACATATGGCTACACCTTC,CAWSYGTYGYTF
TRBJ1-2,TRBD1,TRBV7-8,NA,TGTGCCAGCAGCTTAGCTCCAGGGGGCAGTGGCTACACCTTC,CASSLAPGGSGYTF
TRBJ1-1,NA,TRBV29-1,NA,TGCAGCGTTCGGTGGGCTATGAACACTGAAGCTTTCTTT,CSVRWAMNTEAFF
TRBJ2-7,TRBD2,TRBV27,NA,TGTGCCAGCAGTTTTCTAGCGGGGCCCTACGAGCAGTACTTC,CASSFLAGPYEQYF
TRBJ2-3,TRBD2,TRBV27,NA,TGTGCCAGCAGTTGGACTAGCGGCACAGATACGCAGTATTTT,CASSWTSGTDTQYF
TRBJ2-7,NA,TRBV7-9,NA,TGTGCCAGCAGTCTGTCCCCGGGTTACGAGCAGTACTTC,CASSLSPGYEQYF
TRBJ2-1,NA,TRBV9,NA,TGTGCCAGCAGCGTGCTCACGGGGGCTTACAATGAGCAGTTCTTC,CASSVLTGAYNEQFF
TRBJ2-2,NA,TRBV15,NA,TGTGCCACCAGCAGCACCGGGGAGCTGTTTTTT,CATSSTGELFF
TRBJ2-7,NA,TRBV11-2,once,TGTGCCAGCAGCTGGGGCGGGCCCACCTACGAGCAGTACTTC,CASSWGGPTYEQYF
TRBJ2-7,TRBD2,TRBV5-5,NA,TGTGCCAGCAGCTTGACTAGCGGAAGCTCCTACGAGCAGTACTTC,CASSLTSGSSYEQYF
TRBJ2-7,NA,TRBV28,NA,TGTGCCAGCAGTGGGACGGGACGCGGCTCCTACGAGCAGTACTTC,CASSGTGRGSYEQYF
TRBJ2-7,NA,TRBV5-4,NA,TGTGCCAGCAGCTTGGAAACCTACGAGCAGTACTTC,CASSLETYEQYF
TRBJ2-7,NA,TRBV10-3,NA,TGTGCCATCAGTGACATAGGGGTTACCTACGAGCAGTACTTC,CAISDIGVTYEQYF
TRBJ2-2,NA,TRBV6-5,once,TGTGCCAGCTGGGGGGGGCTCAACACCGGGGAGCTGTTTTTT,CASWGGLNTGELFF
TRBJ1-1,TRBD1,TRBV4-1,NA,TGCGCCAGCAGCCAAGCAGCGGCAGGGGGAACTGAAGCTTTCTTT,CASSQAAAGGTEAFF
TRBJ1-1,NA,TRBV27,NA,TGTGCCAGCAGGACCGCCCAGGGTTACACTGAAGCTTTCTTT,CASRTAQGYTEAFF
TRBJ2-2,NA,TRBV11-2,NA,TGTGCCAGCAGCTCGACAGGATGGGCCGGGGAGCTGTTTTTT,CASSSTGWAGELFF
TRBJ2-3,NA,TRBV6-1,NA,TGTGCCGCGCGGCAGGGACACACAGATACGCAGTATTTT,CAARQGHTDTQYF
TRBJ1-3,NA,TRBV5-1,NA,TGCGCCAGCAGCTGGAGGGGAACTGGAAACACCATATATTTT,CASSWRGTGNTIYF
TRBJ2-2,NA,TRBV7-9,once,TGTGCCAGCAGCTCGCATTGGGAGCCGAACACCGGGGAGCTGTTTTTT,CASSSHWEPNTGELFF
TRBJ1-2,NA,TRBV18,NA,TGTGCCAGCTCACCATCAGCTAACTATGGCTACACCTTC,CASSPSANYGYTF
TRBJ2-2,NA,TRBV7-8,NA,TGTGCCAGCAGCTTATACACCGGGGAGCTGTTTTTT,CASSLYTGELFF
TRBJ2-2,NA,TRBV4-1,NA,TGCGCCAGCAGCCATAGTAACACCGGGGAGCTGTTTTTT,CASSHSNTGELFF
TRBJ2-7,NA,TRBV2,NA,TGTGCCAGGACGGGTCCGGGATACGAGCAGTACTTC,CARTGPGYEQYF
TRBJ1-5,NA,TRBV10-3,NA,TGTGCCATCCCCAGGGGCGATCAGCCCCAGCATTTT,CAIPRGDQPQHF
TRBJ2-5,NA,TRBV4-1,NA,TGCGCCAGCAGCCAAGGTTCGGTGGGGCGGCAATGGGAGACCCAGTACTTC,CASSQGSVGRQWETQYF